This T cell receptor beta chain was recorded in a study of blood T cell repertoires in COVID-19. Method: immunoSEQ multiplex PCR; TCRdb's copy keeps in-frame clones and lacks some. The repertoire holds about 220,000 clones, with about 85% as singletons. V was clipped by 0 bases and J by 1 base; unmatched bases: 4. Germline V gene sequence: CDR1 LGHDT, CDR2 YNNKEL (reference sequence). The CDR3 spans 16 residues. The sequenced sample consisted of peripheral blood. V gene TRBV3-1 (or the pseudogene TRBV3-2) combines with J gene TRBJ1-1; 8 bases match TRBD1. This clonotype originated in a woman in her fifties or sixties who had recovered from COVID-19. CDR3 DNA sequence: TGTGCCAGCAGCCAAGACAGGGACAGGCAGAACACTGAAGCTTTCTTT. This sequence encodes CASSQDRDRQNTEAFF.